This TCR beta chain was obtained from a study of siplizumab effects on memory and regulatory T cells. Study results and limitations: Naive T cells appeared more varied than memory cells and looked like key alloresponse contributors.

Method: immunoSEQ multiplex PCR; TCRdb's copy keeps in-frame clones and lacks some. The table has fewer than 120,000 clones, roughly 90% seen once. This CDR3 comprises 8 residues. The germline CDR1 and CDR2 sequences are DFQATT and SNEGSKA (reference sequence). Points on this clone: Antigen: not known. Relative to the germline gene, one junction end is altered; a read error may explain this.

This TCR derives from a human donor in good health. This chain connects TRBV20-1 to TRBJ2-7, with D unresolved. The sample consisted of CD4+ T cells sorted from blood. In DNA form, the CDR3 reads TGCAGTGCTGGGGTTTCCACATTC. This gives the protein CSAGVSTF.